This TCR beta chain stems from a study of breast tumors, draining lymph nodes, adjacent tissues. General observations from the study: Luminal-like breast cancer showed significantly greater tumor-nontumor repertoire similarity than basal-like breast cancer did. The lymph node origin of tumor T cells was framed as consistent with a hypothesis, not demonstrated. Compared with lymph nodes, tumors were less diverse; compared with nontumor tissue, more. The data were judged consistent with most tumor T cells coming from lymph node and expanding in tumor.

Samples came from axillary lymph nodes draining the breast cancer. At least ten counts were recorded for this clonotype. The antigen is undetermined. A much larger clone differs from this one at a single base, so this may be a read error. TCRdb ran MiXCR on the multiplex PCR reads and lists one entry per CDR3 protein. Seen here are approximately 88,000 distinct CDR3 sequences, roughly 30% observed once, and the top ten hold more than 7%. Germline values: CDR1 DFQATT, CDR2 SNEGSKA (reference sequence). This CDR3 has 12 residues. The sequencing input was axillary lymph node tissue. The sequence came from a female donor with breast cancer. Some clones in this sample may be carry-over from other donors' samples. This chain joins TRBV20-1 and TRBJ2-5, with D possibly TRBD2 on 5 matching bases. CDR3: CGHQDWQETPYF. The CDR3 DNA reads as TGCGGCCACCAGGACTGGCAAGAGACCCCGTACTTC.